The present entry profiles one TCR beta chain with its context. Its antigen remains unknown. These data are taken from a study of CXCR3-negative and CXCR3-positive naive CD8 T cells. The study, taken as a whole, reports: CXCR3-positive naive cells carried more hydrophobic TRB CDR3s than CXCR3-negative naive cells did. Between one naive subset and the other, surface CD5 was comparable, and TCR strength was inferred from TRB CDR3 properties.

Triplicate sorts, 300,000 or so cells apiece, were made for each CD8+ T cell subset. Within the CD8+ T cell compartment, naive cells were CD45RO-CCR7+CD27+CD95-. Germline V gives CDR1 KGHDR, CDR2 SFDVKD. The CDR3 is 16 amino acids. The TRB cDNA libraries were prepared by 5' RACE with UMI labels. TCRdb derives one entry per CDR3 protein from the 5' RACE reads, leaving out DNA. In all, the sample yields about 7,200 distinct CDR3 sequences. Sequencing was done on a sample of naive CXCR3- CD8+ T cells from blood. The subset denotes: CD45RO-CCR7+CD27+CD95- naive CD8+ T cells lacking CXCR3 (TNR3-). The receptor comes from a human donor in good health. Some clones in this sample may be carry-over from other donors' samples. The chain joins TRBV24-1 to TRBJ2-2; TCRdb's D call of TRBD1 is untestable without DNA. CDR3 loop: CATSETGTANTGELFF.